The next 8 T cell receptor beta chains were all read from a single sample in a study of blood T cell repertoires in COVID-19. Profiling relied on immunoSEQ multiplex PCR, and the TCRdb table lists in-frame clones only, not all of them. The sample comprises a few hundred thousand clones, 80% to 90% of which are singletons, and around 2.9% rests with the top ten. Material for sequencing was peripheral blood. The receptor source for this set is a man aged 50-60 years who had recovered from COVID-19.

CDR3 residues: CASSTGTGVYSPLHF. Here the CDR3 DNA reads TGTGCCAGCTCAACCGGGACAGGGGTTTACTCACCCCTCCACTTT. The chain joins TRBV18 to TRBJ1-6; 10 bases are a match to TRBD1. In germline, CDR1 is KGHSH, CDR2 LQKENI. There are 15 residues in the CDR3. The V gene end was trimmed by 5 bases and the J gene end by 10 bases; junction bases not matched to a gene: 8. Supplemented by reference TRBV18 and TRBJ1-6, the full variable domain reads NAGVMQNPRHLVRRRGQEARLRCSPMKGHSHVYWYRQLPEEGLKFMVYLQKENIIDESGMPKERFSAEFPKEGPSILRIQQVVRGDSAAYFCASSTGTGVYSPLHFGNGTRLTVT.

J is TRBJ1-6 and V is TRBV5-1; 10 bases are a match to TRBD1. Germline-derived CDR1 and CDR2 are SGHRS and YFSETQ. V shed 7 bases and J 8 bases; nucleotides not matched to a gene: 9. The CDR3 extends over 15 amino acids. The CDR3 protein is CASQETGGLDSPLHF. In DNA form, the CDR3 reads TGCGCCAGCCAAGAGACAGGGGGCTTGGATTCACCCCTCCACTTT.

This clone was recorded once. The chain recombines TRBV10-1 with TRBJ2-3; 14 nucleotides match TRBD2. This CDR3 has 15 residues. V was pared by 5 bases and J by 6 bases, with 4 bases of the junction left unmatched. Germline loops: CDR1 WNHNN, CDR2 SYGVQD (reference sequence). The CDR3 DNA reads TGCGCCAGCAGTATCGGGACTAGCGGGAGCGATACGCAGTATTTT. Translated: CASSIGTSGSDTQYF.

The J gene is TRBJ1-5, the V gene TRBV19; 7 bases line up with TRBD1. Germline V gives CDR1 LNHDA, CDR2 SQIVND (reference sequence). V trimming: 5 bases; J trimming: 3 bases; junction bases outside the gene matches: 4. CDR3 length: 14 amino acids. The DNA of the CDR3 is TGTGCCAGTAGTCCAGGGACAGTCAATCAGCCCCAGCATTTT. Translation: CASSPGTVNQPQHF.

This chain joins TRBV27 and TRBJ1-2; 8 bases line up with TRBD1. Germline values: CDR1 MNHEY, CDR2 SMNVEV (reference sequence). The CDR3 loop spans 14 amino acids. V was pared by 4 bases and J by 4 bases, with 5 bases of the junction left unmatched. The CDR3 is CASSYRGRGYGYTF. The DNA for the CDR3 is TGTGCCAGCAGTTACAGGGGGAGAGGCTATGGCTACACCTTC.

The chain couples TRBV2 to TRBJ1-1, with D hard to call. Germline V gene sequence: CDR1 SNHLY, CDR2 FYNNEI. V was pared by 1 base and J by 1 base, with 4 bases between. The CDR3 is 13 residues long. CDR3 nucleotides: TGTGCCAGCAGTGAAGAACAGAACACTGAAGCTTTCTTT. Amino acids: CASSEEQNTEAFF.

V gene TRBV7-8 combines with J gene TRBJ2-1; D not certain. Deletions cut 6 bases from V and 7 bases from J, with 10 bases between. Per the germline V gene, CDR1 is SGHVS and CDR2 is FQNEAQ. This CDR3 is built from 12 residues. CDR3 protein: CASRSRSNEQFF. In nucleotides, the CDR3 is TGTGCCAGCAGGTCACGGAGTAATGAGCAGTTCTTC.

The chain has TRBV28 and TRBJ1-2, with D perhaps TRBD1 (6 bases). V lost 1 base, J lost 2 bases, and 14 bases lay in between. Germline V lookup: CDR1 MDHEN, CDR2 SYDVKM. This CDR3 comprises 16 residues. The CDR3 coding sequence is TGTGCCAGCAGTTTATCCCCCCGCACAGGGAACTATGGCTACACCTTC. Encoded protein: CASSLSPRTGNYGYTF.